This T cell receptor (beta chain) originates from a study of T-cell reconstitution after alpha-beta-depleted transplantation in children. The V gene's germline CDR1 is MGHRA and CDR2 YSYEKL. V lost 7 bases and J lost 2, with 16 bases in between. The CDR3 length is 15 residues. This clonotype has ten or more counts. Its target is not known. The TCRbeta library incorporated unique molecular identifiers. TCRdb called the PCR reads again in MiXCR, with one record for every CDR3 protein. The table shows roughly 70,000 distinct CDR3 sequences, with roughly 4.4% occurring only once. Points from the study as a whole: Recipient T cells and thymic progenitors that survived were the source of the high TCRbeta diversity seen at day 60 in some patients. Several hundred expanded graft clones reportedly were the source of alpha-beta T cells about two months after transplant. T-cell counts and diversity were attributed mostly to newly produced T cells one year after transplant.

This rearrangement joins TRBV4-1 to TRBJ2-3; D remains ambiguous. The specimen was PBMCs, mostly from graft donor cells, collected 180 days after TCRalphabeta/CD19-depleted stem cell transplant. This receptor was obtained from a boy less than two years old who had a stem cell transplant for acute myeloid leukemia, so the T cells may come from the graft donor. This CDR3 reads CASMRSGQTTDTQYF. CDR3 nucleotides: TGCGCCAGCATGAGAAGTGGCCAGACCACAGATACGCAGTATTTT.